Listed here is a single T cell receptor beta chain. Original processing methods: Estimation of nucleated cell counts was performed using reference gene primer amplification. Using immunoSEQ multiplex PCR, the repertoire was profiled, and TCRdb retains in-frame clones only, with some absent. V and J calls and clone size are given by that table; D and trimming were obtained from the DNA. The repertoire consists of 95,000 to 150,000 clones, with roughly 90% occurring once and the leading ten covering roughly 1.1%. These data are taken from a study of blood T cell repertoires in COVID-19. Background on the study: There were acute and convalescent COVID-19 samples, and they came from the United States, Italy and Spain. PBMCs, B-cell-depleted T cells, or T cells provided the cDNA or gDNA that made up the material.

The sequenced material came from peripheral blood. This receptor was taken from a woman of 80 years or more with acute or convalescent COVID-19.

CDR3 amino acids: CASSYSINTEAFF. For the CDR3, the DNA is TGTGCCAGCAGTTACTCCATCAATACTGAAGCTTTCTTT. This chain connects TRBV6-2 or TRBV6-3 to TRBJ1-1, with D hard to call. CDR3 length: 13 amino acids. The V gene lost 0 bases and the J gene lost 5 bases, with 7 bases spanning the gap. Germline V CDR1 and CDR2: MNHEY, SVGEGT.